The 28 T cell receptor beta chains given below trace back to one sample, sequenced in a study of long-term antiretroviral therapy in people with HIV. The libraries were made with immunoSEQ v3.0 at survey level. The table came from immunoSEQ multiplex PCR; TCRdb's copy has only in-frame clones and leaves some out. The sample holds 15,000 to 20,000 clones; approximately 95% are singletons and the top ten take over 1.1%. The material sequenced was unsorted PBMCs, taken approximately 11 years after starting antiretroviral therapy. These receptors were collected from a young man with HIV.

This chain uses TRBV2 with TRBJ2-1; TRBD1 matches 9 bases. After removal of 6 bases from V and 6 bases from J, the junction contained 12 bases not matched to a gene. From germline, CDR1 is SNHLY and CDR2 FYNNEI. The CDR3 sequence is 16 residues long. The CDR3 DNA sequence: TGTGCCAGCAGGGGACAGACAGGGGGACCGGCCAATGAGCAGTTCTTC. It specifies CASRGQTGGPANEQFF.

This CDR3 reads CASSPPRVYEQYF. The CDR3 nucleotides are TGTGCCAGCAGCCCCCCCCGGGTCTACGAGCAGTACTTC. The chain is built from TRBV7-9 and TRBJ2-7; unclear D gene. The CDR3 covers 13 residues. The V gene's germline CDR1 is SEHNR and CDR2 FQNEAQ (reference sequence). V was pared by 5 bases and J by 3 bases, with 11 bases between.

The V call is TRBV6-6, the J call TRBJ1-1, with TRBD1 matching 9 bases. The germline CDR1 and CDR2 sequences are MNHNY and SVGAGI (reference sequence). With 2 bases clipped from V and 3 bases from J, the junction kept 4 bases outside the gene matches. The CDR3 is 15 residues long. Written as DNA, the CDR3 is TGTGCCAGCAGTTACCCGGGACAGGGCGACACTGAAGCTTTCTTT. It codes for CASSYPGQGDTEAFF.

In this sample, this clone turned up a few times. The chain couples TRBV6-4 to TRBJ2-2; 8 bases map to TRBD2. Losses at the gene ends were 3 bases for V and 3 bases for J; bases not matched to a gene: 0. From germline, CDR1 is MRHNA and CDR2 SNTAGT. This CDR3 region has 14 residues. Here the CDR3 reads CASSERGDTGELFF. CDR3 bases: TGTGCCAGCAGTGAGCGGGGGGACACCGGGGAGCTGTTTTTT.

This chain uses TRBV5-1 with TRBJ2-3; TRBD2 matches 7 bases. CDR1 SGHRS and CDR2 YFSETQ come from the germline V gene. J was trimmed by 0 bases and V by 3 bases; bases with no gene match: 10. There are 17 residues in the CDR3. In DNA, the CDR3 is TGCGCCAGCAGCTCCAACATAGCGGGCTTTAGCACAGATACGCAGTATTTT. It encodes CASSSNIAGFSTDTQYF.

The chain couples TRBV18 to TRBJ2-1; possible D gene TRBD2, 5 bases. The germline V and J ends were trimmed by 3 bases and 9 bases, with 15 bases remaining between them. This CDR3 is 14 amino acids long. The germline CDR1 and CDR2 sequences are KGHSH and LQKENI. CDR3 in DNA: TGTGCCAGCTCACCGTACCGGGATACGGGTGAGCAGTTCTTC. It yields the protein CASSPYRDTGEQFF.

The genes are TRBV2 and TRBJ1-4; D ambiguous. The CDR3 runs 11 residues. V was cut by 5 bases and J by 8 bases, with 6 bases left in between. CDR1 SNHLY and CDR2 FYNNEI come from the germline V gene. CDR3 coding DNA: TGTGCCAGCAGTTACGACGAAAAACTGTTTTTT. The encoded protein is CASSYDEKLFF.

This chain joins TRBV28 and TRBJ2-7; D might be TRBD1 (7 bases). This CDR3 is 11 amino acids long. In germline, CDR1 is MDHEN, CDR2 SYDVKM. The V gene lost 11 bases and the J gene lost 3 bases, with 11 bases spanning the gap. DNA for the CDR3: TGTGCCGCGGGACAGAACTACGAGCAGTACGTC. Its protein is CAAGQNYEQYV.

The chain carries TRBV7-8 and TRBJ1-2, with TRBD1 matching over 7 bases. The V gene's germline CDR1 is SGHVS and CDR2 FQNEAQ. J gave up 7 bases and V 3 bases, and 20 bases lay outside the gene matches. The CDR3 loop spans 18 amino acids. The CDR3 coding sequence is TGTGCCAGCAGCTTTAAGGAGAAGGGGGGAGACAGGGATTTTGGCTACACCTTC. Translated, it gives CASSFKEKGGDRDFGYTF.

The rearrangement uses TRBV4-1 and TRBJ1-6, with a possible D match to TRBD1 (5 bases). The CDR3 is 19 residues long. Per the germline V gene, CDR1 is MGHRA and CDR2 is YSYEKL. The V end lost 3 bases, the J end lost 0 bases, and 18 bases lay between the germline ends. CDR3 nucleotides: TGCGCCAGCAGCCAGTTTATAACAGGCGGGAGCTCCTATAATTCACCCCTCCACTTT. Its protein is CASSQFITGGSSYNSPLHF.

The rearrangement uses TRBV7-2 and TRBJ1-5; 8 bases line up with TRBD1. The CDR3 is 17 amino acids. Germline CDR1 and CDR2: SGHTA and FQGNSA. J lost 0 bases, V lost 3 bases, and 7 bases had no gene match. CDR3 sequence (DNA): TGTGCCAGCAGCTTCGGGACAGGACCGTATAGCAATCAGCCCCAGCATTTT. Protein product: CASSFGTGPYSNQPQHF.

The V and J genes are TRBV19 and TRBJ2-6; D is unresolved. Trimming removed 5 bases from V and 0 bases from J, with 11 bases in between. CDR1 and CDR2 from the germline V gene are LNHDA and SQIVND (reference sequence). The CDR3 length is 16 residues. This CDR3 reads CASSALLSSGANVLTF. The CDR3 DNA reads TGTGCCAGTAGTGCATTACTCAGCTCTGGGGCCAACGTCCTGACTTTC.

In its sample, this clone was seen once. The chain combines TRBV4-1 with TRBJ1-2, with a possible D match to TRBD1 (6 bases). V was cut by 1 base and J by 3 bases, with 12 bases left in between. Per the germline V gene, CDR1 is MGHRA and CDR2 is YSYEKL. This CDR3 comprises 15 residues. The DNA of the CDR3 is TGCGCCAGCAGCCAAGCCTGGACAGCCTACTATGGCTACACCTTC. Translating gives CASSQAWTAYYGYTF.

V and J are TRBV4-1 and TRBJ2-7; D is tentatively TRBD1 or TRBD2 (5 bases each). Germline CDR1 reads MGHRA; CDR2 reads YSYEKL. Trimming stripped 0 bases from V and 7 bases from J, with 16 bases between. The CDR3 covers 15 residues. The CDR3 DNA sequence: TGCGCCAGCAGCCAAGATCCGGGGCGGATCAGAGAGCAGTACTTC. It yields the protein CASSQDPGRIREQYF.

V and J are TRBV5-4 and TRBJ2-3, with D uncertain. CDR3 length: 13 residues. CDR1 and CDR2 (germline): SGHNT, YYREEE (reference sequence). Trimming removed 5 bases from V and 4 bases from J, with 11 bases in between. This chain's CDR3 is CASRYDPSDTQYF. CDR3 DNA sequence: TGTGCCAGCAGATATGACCCCTCAGATACGCAGTATTTT.

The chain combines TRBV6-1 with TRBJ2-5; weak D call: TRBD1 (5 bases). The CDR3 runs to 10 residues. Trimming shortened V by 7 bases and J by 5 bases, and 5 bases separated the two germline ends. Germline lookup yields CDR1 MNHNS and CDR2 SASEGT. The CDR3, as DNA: TGTGCCAGCACAGGGGAGACCCAGTACTTC. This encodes CASTGETQYF.

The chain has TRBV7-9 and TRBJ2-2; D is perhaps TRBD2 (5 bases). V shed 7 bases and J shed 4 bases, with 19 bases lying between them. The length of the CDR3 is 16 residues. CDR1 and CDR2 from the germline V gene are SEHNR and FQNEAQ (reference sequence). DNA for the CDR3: TGTGCCAGCACCCCCCGGATGGGAGCGACCACCGGGGAGCTGTTTTTT. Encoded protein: CASTPRMGATTGELFF. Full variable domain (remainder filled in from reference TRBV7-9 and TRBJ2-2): DTGVSQNPRHKITKRGQNVTFRCDPISEHNRLYWYRQTLGQGPEFLTYFQNEAQLEKSRLLSDRFSAERPKGSFSTLEIQRTEQGDSAMYLCASTPRMGATTGELFFGEGSRLTVL.

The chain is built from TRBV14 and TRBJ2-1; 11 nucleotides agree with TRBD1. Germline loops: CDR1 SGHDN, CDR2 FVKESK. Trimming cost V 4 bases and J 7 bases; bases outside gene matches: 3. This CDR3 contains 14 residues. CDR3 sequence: CASSPRDRGNEQFF. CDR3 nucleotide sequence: TGTGCCAGCAGCCCCCGGGACAGGGGGAATGAGCAGTTCTTC.

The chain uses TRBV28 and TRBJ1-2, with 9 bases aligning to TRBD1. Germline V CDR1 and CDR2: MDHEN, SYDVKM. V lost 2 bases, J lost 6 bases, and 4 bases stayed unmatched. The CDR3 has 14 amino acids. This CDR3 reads CASSLAWTGDGYTF. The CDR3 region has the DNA TGTGCCAGCAGTTTAGCATGGACAGGGGATGGCTACACCTTC.

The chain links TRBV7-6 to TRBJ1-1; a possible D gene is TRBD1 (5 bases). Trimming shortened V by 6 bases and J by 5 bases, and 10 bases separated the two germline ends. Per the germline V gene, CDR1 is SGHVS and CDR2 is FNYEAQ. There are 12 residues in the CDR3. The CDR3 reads CASSPQGTEAFF. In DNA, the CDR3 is TGTGCCAGCAGTCCGCAGGGTACTGAAGCTTTCTTT. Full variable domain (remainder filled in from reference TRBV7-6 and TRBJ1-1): GAGVSQSPRYKVTKRGQDVALRCDPISGHVSLYWYRQALGQGPEFLTYFNYEAQQDKSGLPNDRFSAERPEGSISTLTIQRTEQRDSAMYRCASSPQGTEAFFGQGTRLTVV.

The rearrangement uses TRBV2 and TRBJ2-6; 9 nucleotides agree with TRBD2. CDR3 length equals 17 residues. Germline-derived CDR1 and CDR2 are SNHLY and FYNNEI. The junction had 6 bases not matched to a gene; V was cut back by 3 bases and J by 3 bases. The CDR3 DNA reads TGTGCCAGCAGTGAGGCGCGGGGGGGCGGTGGGGCCAACGTCCTGACTTTC. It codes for CASSEARGGGGANVLTF.

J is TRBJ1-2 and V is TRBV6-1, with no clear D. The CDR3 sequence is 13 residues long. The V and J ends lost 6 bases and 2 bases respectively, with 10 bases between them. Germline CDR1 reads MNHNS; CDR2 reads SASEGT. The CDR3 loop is CASRSNPNYGYTF. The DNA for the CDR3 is TGTGCCAGCAGGTCAAATCCGAACTATGGCTACACCTTC.

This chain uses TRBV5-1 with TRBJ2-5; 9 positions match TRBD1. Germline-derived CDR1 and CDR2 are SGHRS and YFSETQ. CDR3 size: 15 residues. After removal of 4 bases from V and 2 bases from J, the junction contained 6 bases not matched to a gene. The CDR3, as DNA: TGCGCCAGCAGCAGACCGGGGACAGGGCAAGAGACCCAGTACTTC. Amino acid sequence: CASSRPGTGQETQYF.

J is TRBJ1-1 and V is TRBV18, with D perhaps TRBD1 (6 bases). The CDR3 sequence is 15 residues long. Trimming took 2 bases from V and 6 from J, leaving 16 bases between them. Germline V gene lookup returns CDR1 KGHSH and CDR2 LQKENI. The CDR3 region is CASSPSGQFGPEAFF. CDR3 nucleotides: TGTGCCAGCTCACCATCCGGACAGTTCGGTCCTGAAGCTTTCTTT.

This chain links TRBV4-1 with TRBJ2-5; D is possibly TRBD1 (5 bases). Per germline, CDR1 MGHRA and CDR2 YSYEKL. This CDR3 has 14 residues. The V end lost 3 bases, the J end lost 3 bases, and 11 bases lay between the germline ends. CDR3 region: CASSHDSGKETQYF. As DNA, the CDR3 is TGCGCCAGCAGCCATGACAGTGGGAAAGAGACCCAGTACTTC.

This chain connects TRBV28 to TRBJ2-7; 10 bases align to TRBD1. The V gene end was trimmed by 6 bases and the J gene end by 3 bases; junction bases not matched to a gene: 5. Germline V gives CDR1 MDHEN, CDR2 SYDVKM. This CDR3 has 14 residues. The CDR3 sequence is CASRGTGAIYEQYV. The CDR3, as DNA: TGTGCCAGCAGGGGGACAGGGGCGATCTACGAGCAGTACGTC.

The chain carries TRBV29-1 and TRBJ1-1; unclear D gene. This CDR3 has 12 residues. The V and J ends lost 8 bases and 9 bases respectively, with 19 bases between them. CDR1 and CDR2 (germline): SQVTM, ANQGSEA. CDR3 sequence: CSFWESAKQAFF. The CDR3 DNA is TGCAGCTTTTGGGAGTCCGCCAAGCAAGCTTTCTTT.

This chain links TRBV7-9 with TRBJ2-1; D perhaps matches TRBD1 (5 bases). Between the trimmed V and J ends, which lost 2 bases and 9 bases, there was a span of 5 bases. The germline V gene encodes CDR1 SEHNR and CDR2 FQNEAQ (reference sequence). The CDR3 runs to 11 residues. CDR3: CASSLQGEQFF. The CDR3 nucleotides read TGTGCCAGCAGCTTACAGGGTGAGCAGTTCTTC.